The sequence of this T cell receptor (beta chain) was determined in a study of blood T cell repertoires in COVID-19. Overall study context: The United States, Italy and Spain were the sources of the acute and convalescent COVID-19 samples. In each case, the material was cDNA or gDNA derived from T cells, B-cell-depleted T cells, or PBMCs.

Germline-derived CDR1 and CDR2 are SNHLY and FYNNEI. The CDR3 spans 15 residues. Trimming cost V 7 bases and J 6 bases; bases outside gene matches: 12. Libraries were prepared by immunoSEQ multiplex PCR; TCRdb keeps only in-frame clonotypes and omits some of them. This sample yields 150,000 to 200,000 clones, of which around 80% are seen a single time; about 20% belongs to the top ten. Material for sequencing was peripheral blood. The clonotype comes from an elderly woman with acute or convalescent COVID-19. This chain connects TRBV2 to TRBJ1-1, with 9 bases fitting TRBD1. CDR3 region: CASTFGQGRTPEAFF. In nucleotides, the CDR3 is TGTGCCAGCACGTTCGGACAGGGGCGGACCCCTGAAGCTTTCTTT.